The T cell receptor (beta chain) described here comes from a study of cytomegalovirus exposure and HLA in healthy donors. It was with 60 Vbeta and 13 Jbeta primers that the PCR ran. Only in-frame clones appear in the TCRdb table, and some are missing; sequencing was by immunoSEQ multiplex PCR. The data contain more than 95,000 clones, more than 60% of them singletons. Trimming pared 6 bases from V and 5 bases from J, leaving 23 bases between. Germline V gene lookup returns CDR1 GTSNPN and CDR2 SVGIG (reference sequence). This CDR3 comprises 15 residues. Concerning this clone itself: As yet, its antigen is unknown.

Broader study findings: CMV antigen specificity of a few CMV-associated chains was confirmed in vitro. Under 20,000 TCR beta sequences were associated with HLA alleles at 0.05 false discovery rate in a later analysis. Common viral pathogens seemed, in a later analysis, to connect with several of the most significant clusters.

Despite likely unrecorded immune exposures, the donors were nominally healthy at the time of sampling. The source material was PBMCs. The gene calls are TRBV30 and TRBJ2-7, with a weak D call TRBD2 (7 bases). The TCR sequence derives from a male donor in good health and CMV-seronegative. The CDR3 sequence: CACSMGGGPGDEQYF. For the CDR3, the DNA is TGTGCCTGTTCGATGGGCGGGGGCCCCGGGGACGAGCAGTACTTC.